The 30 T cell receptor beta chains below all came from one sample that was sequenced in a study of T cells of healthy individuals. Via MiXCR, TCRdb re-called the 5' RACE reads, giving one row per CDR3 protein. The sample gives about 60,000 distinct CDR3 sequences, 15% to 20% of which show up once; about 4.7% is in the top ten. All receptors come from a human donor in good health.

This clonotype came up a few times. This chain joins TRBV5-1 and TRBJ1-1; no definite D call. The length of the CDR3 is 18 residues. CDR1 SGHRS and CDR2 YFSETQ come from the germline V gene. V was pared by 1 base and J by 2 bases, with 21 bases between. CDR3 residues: CASSLNLLTRRSNTEAFF. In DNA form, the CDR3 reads TGCGCCAGCAGCTTGAATTTACTTACGAGGAGATCAAACACTGAAGCTTTCTTT.

The CDR3 coding sequence is TGCGCCAGCAGCTTTCAAGGGGGCGCCTACGAGCAGTACTTC. Protein product: CASSFQGGAYEQYF. The chain couples TRBV5-1 to TRBJ2-7, with 7 bases identical to TRBD1. After removal of 2 bases from V and 2 bases from J, the junction contained 4 bases not matched to a gene. From germline, CDR1 is SGHRS and CDR2 YFSETQ. The length of the CDR3 is 14 residues.

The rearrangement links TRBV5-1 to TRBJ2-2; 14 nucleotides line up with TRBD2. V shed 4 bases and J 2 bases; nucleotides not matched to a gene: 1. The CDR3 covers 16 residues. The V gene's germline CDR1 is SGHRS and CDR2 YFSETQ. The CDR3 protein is CASSGTSGGNTGELFF. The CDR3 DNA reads TGCGCCAGCAGCGGGACTAGCGGGGGTAACACCGGGGAGCTGTTTTTT.

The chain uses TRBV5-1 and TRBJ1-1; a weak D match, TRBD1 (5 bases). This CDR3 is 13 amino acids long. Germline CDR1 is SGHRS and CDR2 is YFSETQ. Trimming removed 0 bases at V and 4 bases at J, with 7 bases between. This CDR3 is CASSLVGATEAFF. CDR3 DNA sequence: TGCGCCAGCAGCTTGGTCGGGGCCACTGAAGCTTTCTTT. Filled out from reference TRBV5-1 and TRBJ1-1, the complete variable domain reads KAGVTQTPRYLIKTRGQQVTLSCSPISGHRSVSWYQQTPGQGLQFLFEYFSETQRNKGNFPGRFSGRQFSNSRSEMNVSTLELGDSALYLCASSLVGATEAFFGQGTRLTVV.

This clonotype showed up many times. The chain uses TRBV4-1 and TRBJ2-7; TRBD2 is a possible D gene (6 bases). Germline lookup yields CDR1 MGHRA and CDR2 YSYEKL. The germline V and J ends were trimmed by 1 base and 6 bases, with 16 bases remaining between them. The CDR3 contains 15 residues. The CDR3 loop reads CASSQGRDLSREQYF. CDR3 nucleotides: TGCGCCAGCAGCCAAGGGCGGGACCTCTCACGCGAGCAGTACTTC.

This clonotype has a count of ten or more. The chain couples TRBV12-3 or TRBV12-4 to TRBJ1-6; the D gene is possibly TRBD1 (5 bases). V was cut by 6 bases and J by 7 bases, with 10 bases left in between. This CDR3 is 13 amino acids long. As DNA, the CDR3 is TGTGCCAGCAGGGCAGGGTCGAATTCACCCCTCCACTTT. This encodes CASRAGSNSPLHF.

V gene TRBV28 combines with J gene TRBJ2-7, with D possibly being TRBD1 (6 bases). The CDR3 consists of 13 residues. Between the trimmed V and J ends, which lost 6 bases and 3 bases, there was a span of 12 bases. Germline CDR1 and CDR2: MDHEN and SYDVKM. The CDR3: CASSLPGDYEQYF. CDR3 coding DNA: TGTGCCAGCAGCCTCCCAGGGGACTACGAGCAGTACTTC.

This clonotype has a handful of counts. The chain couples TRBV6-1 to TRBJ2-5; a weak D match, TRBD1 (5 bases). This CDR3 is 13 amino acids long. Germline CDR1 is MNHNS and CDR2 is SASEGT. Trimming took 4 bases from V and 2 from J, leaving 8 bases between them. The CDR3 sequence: CASSASGQETQYF. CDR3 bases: TGTGCCAGCAGTGCTTCAGGGCAAGAGACCCAGTACTTC.

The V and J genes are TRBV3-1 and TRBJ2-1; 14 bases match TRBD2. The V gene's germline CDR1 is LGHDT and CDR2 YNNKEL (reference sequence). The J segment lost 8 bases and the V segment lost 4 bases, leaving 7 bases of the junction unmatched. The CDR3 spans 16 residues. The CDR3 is CASSPPGLAGVYEQFF. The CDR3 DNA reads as TGTGCCAGCAGCCCTCCGGGACTAGCGGGAGTATATGAGCAGTTCTTC.

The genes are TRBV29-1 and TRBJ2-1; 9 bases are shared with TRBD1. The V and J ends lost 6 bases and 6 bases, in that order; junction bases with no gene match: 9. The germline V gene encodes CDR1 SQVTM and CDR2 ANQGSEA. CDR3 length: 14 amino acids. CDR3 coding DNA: TGCAGCGTACTCCGGGACAGGGTTGTCAATGAGCAGTTCTTC. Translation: CSVLRDRVVNEQFF.

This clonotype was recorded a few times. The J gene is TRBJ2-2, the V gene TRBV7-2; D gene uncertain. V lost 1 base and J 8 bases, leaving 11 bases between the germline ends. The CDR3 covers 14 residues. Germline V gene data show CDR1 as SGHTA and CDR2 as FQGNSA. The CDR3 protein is CASSLGAIQGELFF. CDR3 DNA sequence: TGTGCCAGCAGCTTAGGGGCCATTCAGGGGGAGCTGTTTTTT. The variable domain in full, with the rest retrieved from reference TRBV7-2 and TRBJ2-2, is GAGVSQSPSNKVTEKGKDVELRCDPISGHTALYWYRQSLGQGLEFLIYFQGNSAPDKSGLPSDRFSAERTGGSVSTLTIQRTQQEDSAVYLCASSLGAIQGELFFGEGSRLTVL.

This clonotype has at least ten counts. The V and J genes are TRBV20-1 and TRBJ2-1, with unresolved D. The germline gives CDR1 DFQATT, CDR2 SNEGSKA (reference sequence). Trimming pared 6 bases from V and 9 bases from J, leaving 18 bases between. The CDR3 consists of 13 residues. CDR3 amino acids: CSAPPPQRSEQFF. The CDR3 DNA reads TGCAGTGCCCCACCCCCGCAACGGAGTGAGCAGTTCTTC.

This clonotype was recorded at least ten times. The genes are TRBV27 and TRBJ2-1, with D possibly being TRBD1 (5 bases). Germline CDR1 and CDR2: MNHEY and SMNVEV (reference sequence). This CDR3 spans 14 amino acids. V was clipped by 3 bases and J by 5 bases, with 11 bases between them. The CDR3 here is CASSLFRVHNEQFF. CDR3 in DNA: TGTGCCAGCAGTTTGTTCAGGGTCCACAATGAGCAGTTCTTC.

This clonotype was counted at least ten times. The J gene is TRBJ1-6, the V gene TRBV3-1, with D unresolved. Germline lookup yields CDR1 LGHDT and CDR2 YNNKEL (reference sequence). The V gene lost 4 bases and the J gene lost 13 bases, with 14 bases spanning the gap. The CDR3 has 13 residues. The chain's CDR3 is CASSPTPGFPLHF. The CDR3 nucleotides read TGTGCCAGCAGCCCGACGCCGGGATTCCCCCTCCACTTT.

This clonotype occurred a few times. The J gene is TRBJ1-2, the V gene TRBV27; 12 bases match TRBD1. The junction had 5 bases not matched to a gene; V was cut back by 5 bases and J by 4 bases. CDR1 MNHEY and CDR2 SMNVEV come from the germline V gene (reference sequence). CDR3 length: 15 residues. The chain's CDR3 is CASSAGTGGPYGYTF. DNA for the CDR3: TGTGCCAGCAGTGCCGGGACAGGGGGCCCCTATGGCTACACCTTC.

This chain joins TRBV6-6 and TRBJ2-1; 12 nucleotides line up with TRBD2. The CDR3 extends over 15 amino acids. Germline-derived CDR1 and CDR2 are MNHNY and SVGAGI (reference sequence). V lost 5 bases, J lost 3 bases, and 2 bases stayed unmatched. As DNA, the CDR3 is TGTGCCAGCAGTCTAGCGGGGGGGAACTACAATGAGCAGTTCTTC. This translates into CASSLAGGNYNEQFF.

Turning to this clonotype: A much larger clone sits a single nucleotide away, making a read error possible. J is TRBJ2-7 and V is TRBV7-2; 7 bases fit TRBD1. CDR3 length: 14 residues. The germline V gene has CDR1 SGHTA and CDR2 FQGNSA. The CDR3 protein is CVSSKTGLTYEQYF. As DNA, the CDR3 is TGTGTCAGCAGCAAGACAGGGTTAACCTACGAGCAGTACTTC.

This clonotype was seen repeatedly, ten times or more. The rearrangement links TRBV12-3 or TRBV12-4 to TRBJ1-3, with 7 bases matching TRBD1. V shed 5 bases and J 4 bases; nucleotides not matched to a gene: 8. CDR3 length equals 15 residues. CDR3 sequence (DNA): TGTGCCAGCAGTCAAATACAGGGACAGGGAAACACCATATATTTT. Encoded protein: CASSQIQGQGNTIYF.

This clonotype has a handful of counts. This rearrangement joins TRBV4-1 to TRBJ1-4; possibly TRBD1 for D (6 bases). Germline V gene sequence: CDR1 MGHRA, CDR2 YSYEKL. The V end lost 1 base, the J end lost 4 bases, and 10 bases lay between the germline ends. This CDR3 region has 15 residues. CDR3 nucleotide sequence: TGCGCCAGCAGCCAAGGTCACAGGGTTAATGAAAAACTGTTTTTT. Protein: CASSQGHRVNEKLFF.

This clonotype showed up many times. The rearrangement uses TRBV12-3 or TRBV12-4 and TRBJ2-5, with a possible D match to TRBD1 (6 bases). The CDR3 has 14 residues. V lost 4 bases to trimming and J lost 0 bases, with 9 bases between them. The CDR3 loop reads CASSSGAYQETQYF. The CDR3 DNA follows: TGTGCCAGCAGTTCAGGGGCTTACCAAGAGACCCAGTACTTC.

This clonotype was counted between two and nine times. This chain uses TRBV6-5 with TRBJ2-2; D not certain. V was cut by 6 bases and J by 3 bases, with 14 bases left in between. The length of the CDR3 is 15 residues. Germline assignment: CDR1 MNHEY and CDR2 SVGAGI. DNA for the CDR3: TGTGCCAGCAGCTTCGGTAGTATCTACACCGGGGAGCTGTTTTTT. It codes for CASSFGSIYTGELFF.

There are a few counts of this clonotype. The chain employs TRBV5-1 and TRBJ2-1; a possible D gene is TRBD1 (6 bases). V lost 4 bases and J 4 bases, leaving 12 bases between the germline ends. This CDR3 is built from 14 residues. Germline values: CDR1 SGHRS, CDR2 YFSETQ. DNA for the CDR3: TGCGCCAGCAGCAGCCGGGACATTTACAATGAGCAGTTCTTC. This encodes CASSSRDIYNEQFF.

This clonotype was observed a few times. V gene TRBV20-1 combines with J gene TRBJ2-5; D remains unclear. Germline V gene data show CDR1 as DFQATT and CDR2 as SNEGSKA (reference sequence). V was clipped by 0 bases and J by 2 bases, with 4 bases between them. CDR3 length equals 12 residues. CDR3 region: CSAREGQETQYF. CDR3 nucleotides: TGCAGTGCTAGAGAGGGGCAAGAGACCCAGTACTTC.

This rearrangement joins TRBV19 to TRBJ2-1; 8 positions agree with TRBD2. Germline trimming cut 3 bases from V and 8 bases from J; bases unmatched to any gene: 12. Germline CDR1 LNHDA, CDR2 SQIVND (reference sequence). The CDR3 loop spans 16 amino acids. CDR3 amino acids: CASSMAVGSGTDEQFF. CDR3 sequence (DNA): TGTGCCAGTAGTATGGCCGTTGGTAGCGGGACGGATGAGCAGTTCTTC. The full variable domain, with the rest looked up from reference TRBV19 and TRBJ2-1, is DGGITQSPKYLFRKEGQNVTLSCEQNLNHDAMYWYRQDPGQGLRLIYYSQIVNDFQKGDIAEGYSVSREKKESFPLTVTSAQKNPTAFYLCASSMAVGSGTDEQFFGPGTRLTVL.

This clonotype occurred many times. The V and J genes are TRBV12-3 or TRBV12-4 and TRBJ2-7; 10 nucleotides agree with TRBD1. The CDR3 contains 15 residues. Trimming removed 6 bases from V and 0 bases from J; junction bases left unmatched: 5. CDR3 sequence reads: CASRLGQGNSYEQYF. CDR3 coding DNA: TGTGCCAGCAGGCTGGGACAGGGGAACTCCTACGAGCAGTACTTC.

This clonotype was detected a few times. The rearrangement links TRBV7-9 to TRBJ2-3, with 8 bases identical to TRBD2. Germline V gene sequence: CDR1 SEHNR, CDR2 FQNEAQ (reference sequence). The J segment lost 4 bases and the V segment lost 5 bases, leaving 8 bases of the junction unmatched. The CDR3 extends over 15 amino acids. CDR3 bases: TGTGCCAGCAGCCAACAAGCGGGGGTGGCAGATACGCAGTATTTT. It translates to CASSQQAGVADTQYF.

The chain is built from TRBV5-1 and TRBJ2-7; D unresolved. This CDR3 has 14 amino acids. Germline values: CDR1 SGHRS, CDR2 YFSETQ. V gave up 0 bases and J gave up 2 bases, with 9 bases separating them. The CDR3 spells CASSLGDAAYEQYF. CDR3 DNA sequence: TGCGCCAGCAGCTTGGGGGATGCCGCCTACGAGCAGTACTTC.

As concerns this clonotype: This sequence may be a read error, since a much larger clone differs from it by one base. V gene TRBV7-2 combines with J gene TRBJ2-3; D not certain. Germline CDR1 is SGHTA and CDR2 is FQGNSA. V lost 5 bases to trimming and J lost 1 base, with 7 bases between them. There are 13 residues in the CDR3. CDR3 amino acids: CASSAHGTDTQYF. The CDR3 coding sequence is TGTGCCAGCAGCGCGCATGGCACAGATACGCAGTATTTT.

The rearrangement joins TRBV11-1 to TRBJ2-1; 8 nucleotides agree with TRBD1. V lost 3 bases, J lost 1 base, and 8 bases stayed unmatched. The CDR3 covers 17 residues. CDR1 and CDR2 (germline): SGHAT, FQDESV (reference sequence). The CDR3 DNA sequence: TGTGCCAGCAGCTTGTATGGGACAGGAACTTCCTACAATGAGCAGTTCTTC. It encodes CASSLYGTGTSYNEQFF. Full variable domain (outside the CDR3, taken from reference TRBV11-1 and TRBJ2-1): EAEVAQSPRYKITEKSQAVAFWCDPISGHATLYWYRQILGQGPELLVQFQDESVVDDSQLPKDRFSAERLKGVDSTLKIQPAELGDSAMYLCASSLYGTGTSYNEQFFGPGTRLTVL.

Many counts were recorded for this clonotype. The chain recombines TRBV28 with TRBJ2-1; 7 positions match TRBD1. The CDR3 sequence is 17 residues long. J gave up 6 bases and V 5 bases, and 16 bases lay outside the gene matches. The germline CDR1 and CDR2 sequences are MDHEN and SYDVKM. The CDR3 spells CASSPGTVGNRGNEQFF. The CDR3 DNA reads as TGTGCCAGCAGTCCCGGGACAGTCGGCAATCGGGGCAATGAGCAGTTCTTC.